This T cell receptor (beta chain) is from a study of CD8 T cells in ankylosing spondylitis. A single record per CDR3 protein comes from TCRdb applying MiXCR to the 5' RACE reads. The profile shows approximately 540,000 distinct CDR3 sequences, 12% of them singletons. The study, taken as a whole, reports: Seemingly characteristic of ankylosing spondylitis blood was a TCR beta motif consisting of roughly 8 highly homologous variants. Disease-linked clones bore a CD8+ phenotype, appearing relatively rarely in peripheral blood.

The CDR3 has 14 amino acids. With V trimmed by 2 bases and J by 5 bases, 3 bases remained unmatched. Germline loops: CDR1 GTSNPN, CDR2 SVGIG (reference sequence). This clonotype came up a few times. No antigen is known for it. This chain links TRBV30 with TRBJ2-1, with 10 bases fitting TRBD2. The origin of this receptor is a male donor with ankylosing spondylitis. The sequenced material came from blood, either unsorted or a sorted T cell fraction (not recorded which). CDR3 in amino acids: CAWSTSGANNEQFF. CDR3 coding DNA: TGTGCCTGGAGTACTAGCGGGGCAAACAATGAGCAGTTCTTC.